What follows are 9 T cell receptor beta chains derived from one specimen sequenced in a study of blood T cells in healthy people across ages. Together with a sample-barcoded 5' primer, a J-beta primer mix was included in a second PCR lasting 7 to 11 cycles. TCRdb reanalysed the 5' RACE reads using MiXCR and keeps one entry per CDR3 protein. The sample shows over 600,000 distinct CDR3 sequences, about 43% of them seen only once. Sequenced material: blood. The receptors shown here come from a man aged 80 or over in good health.

V gene TRBV29-1 combines with J gene TRBJ2-3; TRBD1 or TRBD2 may be the D gene (5 bases each). Germline V gene data show CDR1 as SQVTM and CDR2 as ANQGSEA. The CDR3 loop spans 12 amino acids. The V and J ends lost 7 bases and 4 bases respectively, with 12 bases between them. DNA for the CDR3: TGCAGCGGAAGATTGGGGGCAGATACGCAGTATTTT. Translation: CSGRLGADTQYF.

The chain links TRBV7-9 to TRBJ2-7; D is unclear. The V end lost 5 bases, the J end lost 5 bases, and 13 bases lay between the germline ends. Germline CDR1 reads SEHNR; CDR2 reads FQNEAQ (reference sequence). The CDR3 runs to 13 residues. CDR3 amino acids: CASSASNLHEQYF. CDR3 sequence (DNA): TGTGCCAGCAGCGCTAGTAACCTCCACGAGCAGTACTTC.

This clonotype has just a few counts. The genes are TRBV12-3 or TRBV12-4 and TRBJ2-7; 10 bases map to TRBD1. J gave up 2 bases and V 2 bases, and 9 bases lay outside the gene matches. The CDR3 has 17 residues. CDR3 sequence (DNA): TGTGCCAGCAGTTTAAGCGTAAAAGGACAGGGGGCCTACGAGCAGTACTTC. Its protein product is CASSLSVKGQGAYEQYF.

CDR3 sequence reads: CASTTGGQGPLEQYF. The CDR3 nucleotides read TGTGCCAGCACTACGGGGGGACAGGGACCACTCGAGCAGTACTTC. The V and J genes are TRBV28 and TRBJ2-7, with 9 bases that match TRBD1. After removal of 7 bases from V and 6 bases from J, the junction contained 13 bases not matched to a gene. Germline V gene data show CDR1 as MDHEN and CDR2 as SYDVKM. CDR3 length: 15 residues.

This clonotype turned up a few times. A much larger clone is a single base away; this may be a read error. This chain joins TRBV12-3 or TRBV12-4 and TRBJ2-3, with D perhaps matching TRBD1 (5 bases). V lost 7 bases, J lost 5 bases, and 13 bases lay in between. The CDR3 is 13 residues long. The CDR3 sequence: CASNRQSIDTQYF. CDR3 bases: TGTGCCAGCAATAGACAGAGTATAGATACGCAGTATTTT.

The chain is built from TRBV27 and TRBJ1-1; 11 positions match TRBD1. This CDR3 region has 15 residues. Germline assignment: CDR1 MNHEY and CDR2 SMNVEV (reference sequence). V shed 4 bases and J 8 bases; nucleotides not matched to a gene: 9. In DNA, the CDR3 is TGTGCCAGCAGTTCGTCCGGGACAGGGGGGATAGAAGCTTTCTTT. The encoded protein is CASSSSGTGGIEAFF.

In its sample, this clonotype was seen a few times. The chain links TRBV7-9 to TRBJ2-1, with TRBD2 identical over 11 bases. V lost 5 bases, J lost 0 bases, and 12 bases stayed unmatched. This CDR3 has 19 residues. The germline gives CDR1 SEHNR, CDR2 FQNEAQ (reference sequence). This CDR3 is CASSLRGTSGRASYNEQFF. The CDR3 DNA follows: TGTGCCAGCAGCCTTCGGGGGACTAGCGGACGAGCCTCCTACAATGAGCAGTTCTTC.

The chain has TRBV27 and TRBJ2-3; TRBD1 matches at 8 bases. V was pared by 5 bases and J by 5 bases, with 15 bases of the junction left unmatched. This CDR3 has 17 amino acids. Germline V gives CDR1 MNHEY, CDR2 SMNVEV (reference sequence). CDR3 in DNA: TGTGCCAGCAGTCGTTATAACGGGGACAGGAGGGGAGATACGCAGTATTTT. This translates into CASSRYNGDRRGDTQYF.

This clonotype has more than one count but fewer than ten. This chain connects TRBV20-1 to TRBJ2-7; no clear D gene. CDR3 size: 11 residues. V was shortened by 3 bases and J by 6 bases, with 9 bases between the two germline ends. The germline V gene has CDR1 DFQATT and CDR2 SNEGSKA (reference sequence). The CDR3 DNA follows: TGCAGTGCTAGTGGTCCATCCGAGCAGTACTTC. Its protein is CSASGPSEQYF.